This TCR beta chain was identified during a study of patients and donors after allogeneic stem cell transplantation. TCRdb re-derived calls from the RT-PCR reads in MiXCR, one entry per CDR3 protein. Of 900,000 to 1,000,000 distinct CDR3 sequences listed, 18% were seen once; the top ten hold 5% to 6.5%. The V gene lost 0 bases and the J gene lost 4 bases, with 15 bases spanning the gap. This CDR3 contains 16 residues. Per germline, CDR1 MNHEY and CDR2 SVGAGI. The sequence came from a human donor who was either an allogeneic HSCT recipient or a stem cell or donor lymphocyte infusion donor (not recorded which). It is not recorded whose cells these are; they may come from a transplant donor. The material sequenced was blood, either unsorted or a sorted T cell fraction (not recorded which). V gene TRBV6-5 combines with J gene TRBJ1-1; D unclear. The CDR3 sequence: CASSYSTPASGTEAFF. CDR3 DNA sequence: TGTGCCAGCAGTTACTCGACTCCAGCATCAGGCACTGAAGCTTTCTTT.